This T cell receptor (beta chain) was identified during a study of T cell responses to AZD1222 COVID-19 vaccine. Study outcomes and limitations: Increases in Spike-specific TCR breadth and depth were seen after two AZD1222 doses.

The ends lost 7 bases at V and 4 bases at J; junction bases unmatched: 19. Germline loops: CDR1 LNHDA, CDR2 SQIVND (reference sequence). The CDR3 sequence is 18 residues long. Worth noting for this clone: Its specificity is unknown.

The data were produced by immunoSEQ multiplex PCR, yet TCRdb's version contains in-frame clones alone and is incomplete. The data show about 180,000 clones, approximately 92% seen once. The chain recombines TRBV19 with TRBJ1-5, with TRBD1 matching over 7 bases. The starting material was peripheral blood, obtained on day 0 of AZD1222 vaccination. The TCR sequence derives from an adult in good health. CDR3 nucleotides: TGTGCCAGTAAGGGGGAAAATCCTGGGACAGCTAGAAATCAGCCCCAGCATTTT. Protein sequence: CASKGENPGTARNQPQHF. The full variable domain, in which reference TRBV19 and TRBJ1-5 provide the parts outside the CDR3, is DGGITQSPKYLFRKEGQNVTLSCEQNLNHDAMYWYRQDPGQGLRLIYYSQIVNDFQKGDIAEGYSVSREKKESFPLTVTSAQKNPTAFYLCASKGENPGTARNQPQHFGDGTRLSIL.